This T cell receptor beta chain was captured by sequencing in a study of OX40 agonist ivuxolimab in advanced cancers. The study in broad terms: Ivuxolimab was an agonistic, fully human IgG2 monoclonal antibody directed against OX40 (CD134), a costimulatory receptor. The paper covers the monotherapy dose-escalation part of the phase I ivuxolimab trial, which included N of about 56 patients. Intravenous ivuxolimab was administered to patients every 2 weeks at six dose levels: 0.01, 0.1, 0.3, 1.5, 3 and 10 mg/kg. Patients were allowed to have had prior anti-PD-1, anti-PD-L1 or anti-CTLA-4 therapy, and approximately 40% of the dose-escalation patients had previously received checkpoint inhibitors. Of the roughly 51 patients in dose escalation, approximately 20 had hepatocellular carcinoma, approximately 15 had melanoma, 9 had renal cell carcinoma and 9 had head and neck cancer. Partial responses occurred in three dose-escalation patients, of whom one had hepatocellular carcinoma and two had cutaneous melanoma. In the dose-escalation cohort, 82.7% of patients were male, and the mean age was roughly 60 years, with a range of roughly 20 to 85. Peripheral TCRbeta sequencing aimed to test whether ivuxolimab altered TCR sequence diversity and caused clonal T-cell expansion.

The CDR3 numbers 12 residues from cysteine through phenylalanine. Only CDR3 DNA is held: 36 bases, read in frame from base 1. The V end loses 5 bases and the J end loses 5 bases, and a stretch of 12 bases separates them. Looking up the germline V gene (reference sequence) yields CDR1 GTSNPN and CDR2 SVGIG. Study-wide conclusions, independent of this receptor: In the 0.1-3.0 mg/kg groups, partial responders had among the lowest normalized peripheral clonal expansion, particularly in CD8+ T cells. Low levels of normalized T-cell clonal expansion were also shown by some nonresponding patients. Antigen specificity was not determined for the clonally expanded peripheral T cells. After ivuxolimab, expanded clones were on average more numerous among CD8+ T cells than among CD4+ T cells. At doses of 0.1 to 3.0 mg/kg, clonal expansion of both CD4+ and CD8+ blood T cells was observed from baseline to week 6.

This clone was picked up a small number of times. It has no known antigen specificity. No base-level quality is on record; no much larger clone is a single base apart. Genomic DNA was extracted from sorted cells for sequencing of the TCRbeta CDR3 region. TCRbeta CDR3 regions were sequenced using the immunoSEQ Assay. Imported from immuneACCESS, the table was reduced by TCRdb to in-frame sequences with V and J called. These copies leave out some clones; in studies compared against another copy, an unresolved V gene accounts for under half, and the cause of the remainder is not known. The sample includes about 80,000 clones, with about four fifths observed a single time. Of the sample, 20% to 25% falls within the top ten clones. Patients with a history of autoimmune disease or receiving systemic immunosuppression were excluded from the trial. In every dose cohort, peripheral blood was drawn for TCR sequencing at baseline, cycle 4 day 1, and cycle 7 day 1. The samples were taken from a phase I, first-in-human, multicenter, open-label dose-escalation trial of ivuxolimab. Adults with locally advanced or metastatic melanoma, renal cell carcinoma, hepatocellular carcinoma or head and neck squamous cell carcinoma were enrolled in the trial. Before TCR sequencing, CD4+ T cells and CD8+ T cells were sorted from peripheral blood as separate populations.

The sequence was collected from an adult with an advanced solid tumor such as melanoma, head and neck, liver or kidney cancer. The chain couples TRBV30 to TRBJ1-2; TRBD1 is possibly the D segment (5 matching bases). This sample comprised CD4+ or CD8+ T cells sorted from blood, obtained in a trial of the OX40 agonist ivuxolimab. The DNA sequence is given as TGTGCCTGGTCGCCCAGGGATTATGGCTACACCTTC. It is translated as CAWSPRDYGYTF.